This T cell receptor (beta chain) originates from a study of blood T cell repertoires in COVID-19 (dated by TCRdb to the early 2020s). At the level of the whole study: Samples from collaborators originated in the United States, Italy and Spain and spanned both the acute and convalescent phases of COVID-19. The material from the prospective study consisted of cDNA or gDNA derived from T cells, B-cell-depleted T cells, or PBMCs. Subjects who had been exposed to COVID-19, were actively infected with it, or had recovered from it provided the deeply sampled blood TCRbeta repertoires that made up the dataset. The repertoires were released in a freely available public database meant as a resource for research on the immune response to SARS-CoV-2. Samples were obtained from the ongoing ImmuneRACE study (first 160 participants) and from some 1,300 subjects provided by 6 global collaborators. Nearly every sample came with metadata listing a de-identified subject ID, COVID-19 status, age in years and sex. HLA class I and class II types, where available, came from metadata supplied by the sample provider rather than from assay-based typing. Overall study results and their limits: The amount of clinical and demographic metadata varied by source and participant and was provided uncurated.

Counted from cysteine to phenylalanine, this CDR3 has 16 amino acids. Only CDR3 DNA is held: 48 bases, read in frame from base 1. The germline V gene sets CDR1 to SGHNT and CDR2 to YENEEA. V lost 3 bases and J lost 4 bases, and the count of bases not matched to a germline gene is 10. A word on this clone: The specificity of this receptor is unknown. Base qualities are not provided; no much larger clone lies one nucleotide away.

TCRbeta CDR3 regions were amplified from genomic DNA by means of the immunoSEQ Assay, a bias-controlled multiplex PCR. In the source study's methods: Nucleated cell counts per sample were estimated from amplification of reference gene primers within the assay. To quantify the absolute abundance of each unique TCRbeta CDR3 rearrangement, sequence reads were collapsed and filtered. Productive Simpson clonality was computed per sample as the square root of Simpson's diversity index over productive rearrangements. Sourced from immuneACCESS, this table was stored by TCRdb with only in-frame sequences that have V and J called. A share of the clones is absent; for the studies checked, an unresolved V gene accounts for under half, and the remainder has no known explanation. That table is the source of V, J and clone size, and D and trimming were worked out from the DNA. This sample lists about 120,000 clones; roughly 89% were detected once. In total, the top ten clones hold more than 2% of the sample.

The collaborating institutions used their own protocols to collect whole blood in K2EDTA tubes. For TCRbeta analysis, collaborator samples were shipped as frozen whole blood, as isolated PBMCs, or as DNA extracted from either sample type. The rearrangement joined TRBV11-3 to TRBJ2-5; TRBD1 fits 8 bases in the junction. The sequencing sample was made of peripheral blood. This receptor was identified in a woman between 45 and 65 years old with acute or convalescent COVID-19. CDR3 region: CASSFGSGQGGETQYF. The nucleotide sequence reads as follows: TGTGCCAGCAGCTTTGGCTCCGGACAGGGTGGAGAGACCCAGTACTTC.